This TCR beta chain was retrieved from a study of blood T cell repertoires in COVID-19. Background on the study: The United States, Italy and Spain supplied acute and convalescent COVID-19 samples. PBMCs, B-cell-depleted T cells, or T cells provided the cDNA or gDNA that made up the material.

CDR1 and CDR2 from the germline V gene are MNHEY and SVGAGI. V was clipped by 7 bases and J by 5 bases, with 20 bases between them. The CDR3 covers 15 residues. Profiling relied on immunoSEQ multiplex PCR, and the TCRdb table lists in-frame clones only, not all of them. The data show about 170,000 clones, about 80% seen once. The count of this clone is one. This rearrangement joins TRBV6-5 to TRBJ1-1; D might be TRBD1 (6 bases). The sample taken for sequencing was peripheral blood. This TCR was sampled from a man between 70 and 80 years old with active or convalescent COVID-19. CDR3 coding DNA: TGTGCCAGCACCCGCGTTCAGGGGATGGAGACTGAAGCTTTCTTT. Residues: CASTRVQGMETEAFF.